This is a list of T cell receptor beta chains from one sample in a study of blood T cells in healthy people across ages. TCRdb re-called the 5' RACE reads with MiXCR, one entry per CDR3 protein. The sample consists of over 1,500,000 distinct CDR3 sequences, roughly two fifths of them appearing once. Sequencing was carried out using blood. Receptor source: a human donor in good health. Each CDR3 is given with its conserved first and last residue. Fields, in order: V gene, J gene, D gene, clone size, CDR3 protein, CDR3 DNA. D genes are given only for firm matches. Not all rows give a size; the values are once, few, many and, for expanded clones, a class.

TRBV20-1	TRBJ1-4	.	.	CSARSNTGDEKLFF	TGCAGTGCTAGAAGCAACACCGGAGATGAAAAACTGTTTTTT
TRBV9	TRBJ2-3	TRBD2	few	CASSEFSGGALDTQYF	TGTGCCAGCAGCGAATTTAGCGGGGGGGCGTTAGATACGCAGTATTTT
TRBV4-3	TRBJ1-5	.	few	CASSQELEWKGQPQHF	TGCGCCAGCAGCCAAGAATTGGAATGGAAGGGTCAGCCCCAGCATTTT
TRBV29-1	TRBJ2-3	.	few	CSVEETRSDTQYF	TGCAGCGTTGAAGAAACGAGATCAGATACGCAGTATTTT
TRBV7-8	TRBJ1-1	.	.	CASSPYGGVDTEAFF	TGTGCCAGCAGCCCATACGGGGGGGTGGACACTGAAGCTTTCTTT
TRBV27	TRBJ1-2	TRBD1	once	CASSRQGGRANYGYTF	TGTGCCAGCAGCCGACAGGGTGGGAGAGCTAACTATGGCTACACCTTC
TRBV6-5	TRBJ2-7	.	few	CASSWAEGSEQYF	TGTGCCAGTTCCTGGGCGGAGGGCAGCGAGCAGTACTTC
TRBV5-1	TRBJ1-2	.	few	CASRGEANYGYTF	TGCGCCAGCAGGGGGGAAGCTAACTATGGCTACACCTTC
TRBV7-9	TRBJ1-1	.	few	CASSLPDSGNTEAFF	TGTGCCAGCAGCCTACCCGACAGCGGGAACACTGAAGCTTTCTTT
TRBV7-2	TRBJ1-2	.	few	CASSARTAKNYGYTF	TGTGCCAGCAGCGCAAGGACAGCAAAGAACTATGGCTACACCTTC
TRBV20-1	TRBJ2-7	TRBD1	.	CSAGQGSRYEQYF	TGCAGTGCTGGACAGGGTAGTAGGTACGAGCAGTACTTC
TRBV5-1	TRBJ1-2	.	few	CASSYTGTMVSWGYTF	TGCGCCAGCAGTTATACCGGGACCATGGTCTCCTGGGGCTACACCTTC
TRBV29-1	TRBJ1-1	TRBD1	.	CSVETGTDEAFF	TGCAGCGTTGAAACCGGGACAGATGAAGCTTTCTTT